This is a list of T cell receptor beta chains from one sample in a study of cytomegalovirus exposure and HLA in healthy donors. Sequencing was performed with immunoSEQ multiplex PCR; in TCRdb, only in-frame clones are kept and a portion is missing. Among approximately 170,000 clones listed, around 83% were seen once. Sequenced input: PBMCs. These receptors all come from a man between 25 and 39 years old in good health and CMV-seropositive. Both conserved end residues are part of each CDR3. D genes are given only for firm matches. Part of the rows lack a size; the others show once, few, many or a class for expanded clones.

D: TRBD1; J: TRBJ1-1; V: TRBV13; length: 13; size: NA; DNA: TGTGCCAGCAGCGTCGACAGGGTTACTGAAGCTTTCTTT; CDR3: CASSVDRVTEAFF
D: TRBD2; J: TRBJ2-2; V: TRBV7-9; length: 16; size: NA; DNA: TGTTCCAGCAGCCCTGAGACTAGCGGGAGAACCGGGGAGCTGTTTTTT; CDR3: CSSSPETSGRTGELFF
D: NA; J: TRBJ1-1; V: TRBV7-9; length: 16; size: few; DNA: TGTGCCAGCAGCTATTGGGGGGGCGCAGGGGCCACTGAAGCTTTCTTT; CDR3: CASSYWGGAGATEAFF
D: TRBD2; J: TRBJ2-5; V: TRBV28; length: 15; size: NA; DNA: TGTGCCAGCAGTTTACGGGGGGGGCCCCGGGAGACCCAGTACTTC; CDR3: CASSLRGGPRETQYF
D: TRBD2; J: TRBJ2-2; V: TRBV20-1; length: 11; size: NA; DNA: TGCAGTGCACTAGCGACCGGGGAGCTGTTTTTT; CDR3: CSALATGELFF
D: TRBD2; J: TRBJ2-1; V: TRBV18; length: 16; size: once; DNA: TGTGCCAGCTCCCCCTGGGGCGGGAGGGCCTACAATGAGCAGTTCTTC; CDR3: CASSPWGGRAYNEQFF
D: TRBD1; J: TRBJ1-1; V: TRBV5-1; length: 14; size: NA; DNA: TGCGCCAGCAAGAAGACCTGGACAGGCACTGAAGCTTTCTTT; CDR3: CASKKTWTGTEAFF
D: TRBD2; J: TRBJ2-1; V: TRBV5-1; length: 17; size: NA; DNA: TGCGCCAGCAGCTTGGGACTAGCGGATGACTCGTACAATGAGCAGTTCTTC; CDR3: CASSLGLADDSYNEQFF
D: NA; J: TRBJ1-2; V: TRBV6-1; length: 12; size: NA; DNA: TGTGCCAGCAGGAAAATAGTTTATGGCTACACCTTC; CDR3: CASRKIVYGYTF
D: TRBD1; J: TRBJ1-1; V: TRBV9; length: 18; size: NA; DNA: TGTGCCAGCAGCGTTATCGGGACAGGGGGCGTTGGGACCACTGAAGCTTTCTTT; CDR3: CASSVIGTGGVGTTEAFF
D: TRBD1; J: TRBJ1-1; V: TRBV19; length: 13; size: NA; DNA: TGTGCCACTCACGAGGGGGCTTACACTGAAGCTTTCTTT; CDR3: CATHEGAYTEAFF
D: NA; J: TRBJ1-3; V: TRBV19; length: 15; size: few; DNA: TGTGCCAGTAGAATTACCACAGGAGCTGGAAACACCATATATTTT; CDR3: CASRITTGAGNTIYF
D: TRBD2; J: TRBJ2-1; V: TRBV7-8; length: 15; size: NA; DNA: TGTGCCAGCAGCTTAGTGCGGGGGATAGGCAATGAACAGTTCTTC; CDR3: CASSLVRGIGNEQFF
D: TRBD2; J: TRBJ2-3; V: TRBV7-2; length: 16; size: NA; DNA: TGTGCCAGCAGCTTAGCCCTAGCGGGAGGTAGTCATACGCAGTATTTT; CDR3: CASSLALAGGSHTQYF
D: NA; J: TRBJ1-1; V: TRBV5-1; length: 14; size: NA; DNA: TGCGCCAGCAGCGCCTGGGGAACAGGGACTGAAGCTTTCTTT; CDR3: CASSAWGTGTEAFF
D: NA; J: TRBJ1-2; V: TRBV27; length: 15; size: NA; DNA: TGTGCCAGCAGTTTGCGGTATTCCCTTAACTATGGCTACACCTTC; CDR3: CASSLRYSLNYGYTF
D: NA; J: TRBJ2-5; V: TRBV7-8; length: 14; size: NA; DNA: TGTGCCAGCAGCTTACCGGTCAGGGTGGAGACCCAGTACTTC; CDR3: CASSLPVRVETQYF
D: NA; J: TRBJ2-5; V: TRBV7-2; length: 14; size: NA; DNA: TGTGCCAGCAGCCCTTCTAGCGTCCAAGAGACCCAGTACTTC; CDR3: CASSPSSVQETQYF
D: TRBD2; J: TRBJ2-2; V: TRBV6-6; length: 14; size: NA; DNA: TGTGCCAGCAGATCTAGCGGGGGCACCGGGGAGCTGTTTTTT; CDR3: CASRSSGGTGELFF
D: NA; J: TRBJ2-7; V: TRBV19; length: 13; size: NA; DNA: TGTGCCAGTAGCGGACAGTTCCCCTACGAGCAGTACTTC; CDR3: CASSGQFPYEQYF
D: NA; J: TRBJ2-5; V: TRBV5-5; length: 12; size: NA; DNA: TGTGCCAGCAGCCCGCCCGGAGAGACCCAGTACTTC; CDR3: CASSPPGETQYF
D: NA; J: TRBJ2-3; V: TRBV28; length: 14; size: NA; DNA: TGTGCCAGCAGTTTATACAGTAGCACAGATACGCAGTATTTT; CDR3: CASSLYSSTDTQYF
D: NA; J: TRBJ2-3; V: TRBV4-3; length: 15; size: NA; DNA: TGCGCCAGCAGCCCAGGACTCAAGGAGGGAGATACGCAGTATTTT; CDR3: CASSPGLKEGDTQYF
D: NA; J: TRBJ2-4; V: TRBV19; length: 18; size: NA; DNA: TGTGCCAGTAGTATTAACCCCTGGCCAGGTGAGGGAAAAAACATTCAGTACTTC; CDR3: CASSINPWPGEGKNIQYF
D: NA; J: TRBJ2-7; V: TRBV7-9; length: 13; size: NA; DNA: TGTGCCAGCAGCTTCGGCGGGATCTACGAGCAGTACTTC; CDR3: CASSFGGIYEQYF
D: NA; J: TRBJ2-1; V: TRBV9; length: 12; size: few; DNA: TGTGCCAGCAGCCCAGCCTACAATGAGCAGTTCTTC; CDR3: CASSPAYNEQFF
D: TRBD1; J: TRBJ2-3; V: TRBV5-1; length: 14; size: NA; DNA: TGCGCCAGCAGCTTAACAGGGGACACAGATACGCAGTATTTT; CDR3: CASSLTGDTDTQYF
D: TRBD2; J: TRBJ2-2; V: TRBV7-3; length: 14; size: once; DNA: TGTGCCAGCAGCCCCGGGGGGGGCACCGGGGAGCTGTTTTTT; CDR3: CASSPGGGTGELFF
D: TRBD1; J: TRBJ2-7; V: TRBV4-2; length: 15; size: NA; DNA: TGTGCCAGCAGCCAAGCGGGACAGGGACCCTACGAGCAGTACTTC; CDR3: CASSQAGQGPYEQYF
D: NA; J: TRBJ2-1; V: TRBV7-9; length: 14; size: NA; DNA: TGTGCCAGCAGCGACCGGGACTTCCCCAATGAGCAGTTCTTC; CDR3: CASSDRDFPNEQFF
D: NA; J: TRBJ2-3; V: TRBV20-1; length: 11; size: few; DNA: TGCAGTGCTAGATCCAGGGGTACGCAGTATTTT; CDR3: CSARSRGTQYF
D: NA; J: TRBJ2-3; V: TRBV4-3; length: 16; size: NA; DNA: TGCGCCAGCAGCCAAGAACGGGCTAGCTTCTCAGATACGCAGTATTTT; CDR3: CASSQERASFSDTQYF
D: TRBD1; J: TRBJ1-2; V: TRBV7-9; length: 15; size: NA; DNA: TGTGCCAGCAGCTTAAAATTTGAGACAGGGTATGGCTACACCTTC; CDR3: CASSLKFETGYGYTF
D: NA; J: TRBJ1-2; V: TRBV6-1; length: 17; size: NA; DNA: TGTGCCAGCAGTGGAATCTGGGCCCGGTACGCTAACTATGGCTACACCTTC; CDR3: CASSGIWARYANYGYTF
D: NA; J: TRBJ2-7; V: TRBV4-3; length: 15; size: few; DNA: TGCGCCAGCAGCGAAGGGCCAGCGAGCTCCTACGAGCAGTACTTC; CDR3: CASSEGPASSYEQYF
D: TRBD2; J: TRBJ2-1; V: TRBV7-3; length: 14; size: NA; DNA: TGTGCCAGCAGCCACGGGACTAGCGGGAATGAGCAGTTCTTC; CDR3: CASSHGTSGNEQFF
D: TRBD1; J: TRBJ1-5; V: TRBV5-8; length: 15; size: NA; DNA: TGTGCCAGCAGCTTGGAGGGGACAGGGAATCAGCCCCAGCATTTT; CDR3: CASSLEGTGNQPQHF
D: TRBD2; J: TRBJ2-1; V: TRBV14; length: 20; size: once; DNA: TGTGCCAGCAGCCTACTACCGGGACTAGCGGGAGGGAGCTCCTACAATGAGCAGTTCTTC; CDR3: CASSLLPGLAGGSSYNEQFF
D: NA; J: TRBJ1-5; V: TRBV4-3; length: 15; size: few; DNA: TGCGCCAGCAGCCAAACACATATGGGCAATCAGCCCCAGCATTTT; CDR3: CASSQTHMGNQPQHF
D: TRBD2; J: TRBJ2-3; V: TRBV5-1; length: 15; size: NA; DNA: TGCGCCAGCAGCTCTGGCGGGAGGGCGACAGATACGCAGTATTTT; CDR3: CASSSGGRATDTQYF
D: TRBD1; J: TRBJ2-7; V: TRBV2; length: 13; size: NA; DNA: TGTGCCAGCAGTGCGCAGGGGGCCGGCGAGCAGTACTTC; CDR3: CASSAQGAGEQYF
D: NA; J: TRBJ2-5; V: TRBV7-9; length: 15; size: NA; DNA: TGTGCCAGCAGCCGCCGGACCAGCGGCCAAGAGACCCAGTACTTC; CDR3: CASSRRTSGQETQYF
D: NA; J: TRBJ2-3; V: TRBV7-2; length: 16; size: NA; DNA: TGTGCCAGCAGCCCTTTTGTAGGAGCTAGCACAGATACGCAGTATTTT; CDR3: CASSPFVGASTDTQYF
D: TRBD1; J: TRBJ1-1; V: TRBV30; length: 14; size: NA; DNA: TGTGCCTGGGCCCCTGGGACAGCAAACACTGAAGCTTTCTTT; CDR3: CAWAPGTANTEAFF
D: NA; J: TRBJ2-7; V: TRBV30; length: 15; size: NA; DNA: TGTGCCTGGAGCCCTGGGGGGTCTAGGAGGCACGAGCAGTACTTC; CDR3: CAWSPGGSRRHEQYF
D: NA; J: TRBJ1-2; V: TRBV5-1; length: 19; size: NA; DNA: TGCGCCAGCAGCTACCGCGAATTTCCATACTCCGGGTCCAACTATGGCTACACCTTC; CDR3: CASSYREFPYSGSNYGYTF
D: NA; J: TRBJ2-3; V: TRBV6-1; length: 13; size: NA; DNA: TGTGCCAGCAGTGAAGCCGGGACAGATACGCAGTATTTT; CDR3: CASSEAGTDTQYF